A single sample gave rise to the 27 T cell receptor beta chains below, sequenced in a study of Ad26.COV2.S vaccination and SARS-CoV-2 variants. The assay was immunoSEQ multiplex PCR, and TCRdb's table has in-frame clones only and misses some. The sample holds roughly 400,000 clones, 89% seen once. As for treatment: around 19 received Ad26.COV2.S at low or high dose, single or two shots; a few received placebo; per-sample allocation not given. Sampling occurred on day 63 after the first vaccine or placebo injection. The sample was peripheral blood, taken in a trial of Ad26.COV2.S vaccine versus placebo. These receptors were taken from a person aged 18 to 65 who received the Ad26.COV2.S COVID-19 vaccine or a placebo.

There are many counts of this clone. The rearrangement links TRBV6-2 or TRBV6-3 to TRBJ2-7; 10 nucleotides agree with TRBD2. Germline lookup yields CDR1 MNHEY and CDR2 SVGEGT. The CDR3 covers 14 residues. With 2 bases clipped from V and 2 bases from J, the junction kept 0 bases outside the gene matches. CDR3 amino acids: CASSYGTSAYEQYF. The CDR3 nucleotides read TGTGCCAGCAGTTACGGGACTAGCGCCTACGAGCAGTACTTC.

The rearrangement uses TRBV6-6 and TRBJ1-6; 8 bases fit TRBD1. The CDR3 covers 17 residues. After removal of 5 bases from V and 10 bases from J, the junction contained 16 bases not matched to a gene. Germline V gene sequence: CDR1 MNHNY, CDR2 SVGAGI (reference sequence). CDR3 bases: TGTGCCAGCAGTCTACCCCTAGGACAGGGCAGGACCTCACCCCTCCACTTT. Protein product: CASSLPLGQGRTSPLHF.

This clone was detected once. CDR3 amino acids: CASSDSETSGSGELFF. The CDR3 nucleotides are TGTGCCAGCAGTGACTCCGAGACTAGCGGGTCCGGGGAGCTGTTTTTT. The chain couples TRBV6-4 to TRBJ2-2; the match to TRBD2 covers 10 bases. CDR1 and CDR2 from the germline V gene are MRHNA and SNTAGT. V shed 0 bases and J 6 bases; nucleotides not matched to a gene: 4. The CDR3 length is 16 residues.

CDR3 loop: CASGRTRTDTQYF. The CDR3 DNA is TGTGCCAGCGGCAGGACTAGAACGGATACGCAGTATTTT. The genes are TRBV2 and TRBJ2-3; 7 bases align to TRBD2. Germline CDR1 and CDR2: SNHLY and FYNNEI. V trimming: 8 bases; J trimming: 6 bases; junction bases outside the gene matches: 8. The CDR3 is made up of 13 amino acids.

The V gene is TRBV6-1, the J gene TRBJ2-7; a possible D gene is TRBD1 (6 bases). This CDR3 region has 16 residues. Trimming cost V 2 bases and J 1 base, with 15 bases left between them. In germline, CDR1 is MNHNS, CDR2 SASEGT. The CDR3 reads CASSESGTSVSYEQYF. As DNA, the CDR3 is TGTGCCAGCAGTGAATCTGGGACATCCGTGTCCTACGAGCAGTACTTC.

This clone occurred once. CDR3 in amino acids: CASSPQQGPTDTQYF. DNA of the CDR3: TGTGCCAGCAGCCCGCAACAGGGGCCCACAGATACGCAGTATTTT. The chain couples TRBV5-4 to TRBJ2-3; 7 nucleotides agree with TRBD1. The CDR3 has 15 residues. Germline-derived CDR1 and CDR2 are SGHNT and YYREEE (reference sequence). Trimming removed 4 bases from V and 2 bases from J; junction bases left unmatched: 7.

The chain uses TRBV3-1 (or the pseudogene TRBV3-2) and TRBJ2-7; no clear D. The germline V gene has CDR1 LGHDT and CDR2 YNNKEL (reference sequence). The CDR3 has 13 residues. Trimming shortened V by 3 bases and J by 2 bases, and 8 bases separated the two germline ends. In DNA form, the CDR3 reads TGTGCCAGCAGCCAGTACAGCCCCTACGAGCAGTACTTC. Residues: CASSQYSPYEQYF.

The chain uses TRBV7-8 and TRBJ1-5; no firm D call. The V end lost 4 bases, the J end lost 7 bases, and 14 bases lay between the germline ends. Germline CDR1 and CDR2: SGHVS and FQNEAQ. This CDR3 contains 14 residues. CDR3 DNA sequence: TGTGCCAGCAGCTATGACCACACGGGGCAGCCCCAGCATTTT. Protein sequence: CASSYDHTGQPQHF.

The chain couples TRBV5-4 to TRBJ1-1, with TRBD1 as a possible D gene (5 bases). Germline V gene lookup returns CDR1 SGHNT and CDR2 YYREEE (reference sequence). Between the trimmed V and J ends, which lost 3 bases and 7 bases, there was a span of 19 bases. This CDR3 region has 15 residues. CDR3 bases: TGTGCCAGCAGCTGGGACGGGACTGAAGATTTTGAAGCTTTCTTT. Its protein is CASSWDGTEDFEAFF.

The chain employs TRBV11-2 and TRBJ2-2, with TRBD1 matching over 8 bases. The CDR3 extends over 16 amino acids. CDR1 and CDR2 (germline): SGHAT, FQNNGV. The V segment lost 3 bases and the J segment 6 bases; nucleotides outside the gene matches: 9. CDR3 sequence (DNA): TGTGCCAGCAGCTTTCCCCAGGGGGCGCAACCCGGGGAGCTGTTTTTT. Amino acids: CASSFPQGAQPGELFF.

The chain employs TRBV7-9 and TRBJ1-1; D remains unclear. CDR1 and CDR2 from the germline V gene are SEHNR and FQNEAQ (reference sequence). CDR3 length: 19 residues. Trimming shortened V by 6 bases and J by 0 bases, and 26 bases separated the two germline ends. Written as DNA, the CDR3 is TGTGCCAGCAGGAGGATTATCGGCGCCACGGTTGGAATGAACACTGAAGCTTTCTTT. It codes for CASRRIIGATVGMNTEAFF.

This rearrangement joins TRBV10-1 to TRBJ1-5; no reliable D call. CDR1 is WNHNN, CDR2 SYGVQD, per germline (reference sequence). Between the trimmed V and J ends, which lost 2 bases and 5 bases, there was a span of 4 bases. This CDR3 comprises 12 residues. DNA of the CDR3: TGCGCCAGCAGTGAGACTGATCAGCCCCAGCATTTT. It yields the protein CASSETDQPQHF.

This chain uses TRBV7-3 with TRBJ1-1; D is unresolved. The CDR3 totals 14 residues. The germline CDR1 and CDR2 sequences are SGHTA and FQGTGA. V was trimmed by 5 bases and J by 10 bases, leaving 20 bases between them. CDR3 protein: CASSPASRASVAFF. CDR3 in DNA: TGTGCCAGCAGCCCAGCTAGTCGGGCCTCGGTAGCTTTCTTT.

V and J are TRBV27 and TRBJ2-7; 7 bases align to TRBD2. J was trimmed by 2 bases and V by 2 bases; bases with no gene match: 6. CDR1 MNHEY and CDR2 SMNVEV come from the germline V gene (reference sequence). The CDR3 consists of 15 residues. DNA for the CDR3: TGTGCCAGCAGTTTACTAGCGGAGGGCCCCTACGAGCAGTACTTC. Translated: CASSLLAEGPYEQYF.

This chain connects TRBV7-3 to TRBJ2-1, with TRBD1 matching 11 bases. The germline CDR1 and CDR2 sequences are SGHTA and FQGTGA. After removal of 2 bases from V and 5 bases from J, the junction contained 8 bases not matched to a gene. The CDR3 loop spans 17 amino acids. CDR3 sequence reads: CASSLSTGTGGHNEQFF. The CDR3 DNA sequence: TGTGCCAGCAGCTTATCAACCGGGACAGGGGGACACAATGAGCAGTTCTTC.

The J gene is TRBJ1-1, the V gene TRBV9; perhaps TRBD1 as D (5 bases). This CDR3 is 20 amino acids long. Germline CDR1 reads SGDLS; CDR2 reads YYNGEE. V was clipped by 5 bases and J by 2 bases, with 31 bases between them. The DNA for the CDR3 is TGTGCCAGCAGTCACACCGGGACGGACCTCGAATTGGGAGTAAACACTGAAGCTTTCTTT. The encoded protein is CASSHTGTDLELGVNTEAFF.

The chain combines TRBV14 with TRBJ1-1, with 10 bases fitting TRBD1. Trimming removed 3 bases from V and 5 bases from J; junction bases left unmatched: 6. This CDR3 is built from 15 residues. Per the germline V gene, CDR1 is SGHDN and CDR2 is FVKESK. CDR3 amino acids: CASSQGQGRMTEAFF. The DNA for the CDR3 is TGTGCCAGCAGCCAGGGACAGGGGCGCATGACTGAAGCTTTCTTT.

The chain combines TRBV5-1 with TRBJ1-2; the match to TRBD1 covers 8 bases. The CDR3 runs to 13 residues. V lost 5 bases to trimming and J lost 6 bases; unmatched junction nucleotides: 6. The germline V gene has CDR1 SGHRS and CDR2 YFSETQ. CDR3 DNA: TGCGCCAGCAGGTTTGACAGGGGTAATGGCTACACCTTC. The encoded protein is CASRFDRGNGYTF.

This clone was seen once. The chain links TRBV7-9 to TRBJ1-2; the match to TRBD1 covers 9 bases. Germline values: CDR1 SEHNR, CDR2 FQNEAQ (reference sequence). V dropped 0 bases and J dropped 14; count of bases not matched to a gene: 7. This CDR3 is built from 13 residues. The CDR3 loop is CASSLATGGGYTF. The CDR3 DNA is TGTGCCAGCAGCTTAGCGACAGGGGGTGGTTATACCTTC.

This clone was seen only a few times. V gene TRBV7-9 combines with J gene TRBJ1-6, with D possibly being TRBD1 (6 bases). Germline CDR1 is SEHNR and CDR2 is FQNEAQ (reference sequence). Trimming stripped 5 bases from V and 7 bases from J, with 9 bases between. The CDR3 contains 13 residues. The CDR3 coding sequence is TGTGCCAGCAGCGCCGACAGGAATTCACCCCTCCACTTT. It translates to CASSADRNSPLHF.

The gene calls are TRBV27 and TRBJ1-2; D uncertain. This CDR3 comprises 15 residues. The V and J ends lost 5 bases and 8 bases respectively, with 21 bases between them. Germline CDR1 MNHEY, CDR2 SMNVEV (reference sequence). CDR3 sequence reads: CASSPRGLVPSGYTF. The CDR3 DNA is TGTGCCAGCAGTCCACGAGGACTGGTTCCCTCGGGCTACACCTTC.

This sequence joins TRBV30 and TRBJ2-4, with 7 bases aligning to TRBD1. The trim removed 1 base at V and 13 bases at J, leaving 10 bases unmatched. Germline CDR1 is GTSNPN and CDR2 is SVGIG (reference sequence). The CDR3 has 13 amino acids. This chain's CDR3 is CAWSALEGTVQYF. The CDR3 region has the DNA TGTGCCTGGAGTGCCTTAGAGGGGACAGTGCAGTACTTC.

The chain links TRBV12-2 to TRBJ2-5; the table gives TRBD2 as D, unverified against the DNA. TRBV12-2 is a pseudogene locus. The CDR3 loop spans 15 amino acids. Here the CDR3 reads CASRPRAGGPETQYF. In DNA, the CDR3 is TGTGCAAGTCGCCCAAGGGCGGGAGGGCCGGAGACCCAGTACTTC.

The chain recombines TRBV4-1 with TRBJ2-1, with D uncertain. This CDR3 is 16 amino acids long. CDR1 MGHRA and CDR2 YSYEKL come from the germline V gene. V dropped 2 bases and J dropped 8 bases, with 19 bases sitting between them. DNA for the CDR3: TGCGCCAGCAGCCAAAACCCCGCGGTCTGGTGGGATGAGCAGTTCTTC. Its protein is CASSQNPAVWWDEQFF.

This sequence joins TRBV27 and TRBJ2-3; TRBD1 matches 8 bases. V shed 10 bases, J shed 1 base, and the junction held 7 bases outside the gene matches. The length of the CDR3 is 14 residues. Germline CDR1 MNHEY, CDR2 SMNVEV (reference sequence). Written as DNA, the CDR3 is TGTGCCATCATGACAGGGGTCGGCACAGATACGCAGTATTTT. It encodes CAIMTGVGTDTQYF.

This chain links TRBV10-3 with TRBJ2-5, with 14 positions matching TRBD2. Trimming at V came to 10 bases and at J to 3 bases, leaving 19 bases not matched to a gene. Germline lookup yields CDR1 ENHRY and CDR2 SYGVKD. The CDR3 is made up of 19 amino acids. CDR3 protein: CATRVGVTSGRGSEETQYF. DNA of the CDR3: TGTGCCACCCGAGTGGGGGTGACTAGCGGGAGGGGATCAGAAGAGACCCAGTACTTC.

This chain connects TRBV7-3 to TRBJ1-2; D call uncertain. The CDR3 is 14 residues long. V was cut by 5 bases and J by 2 bases, with 12 bases left in between. Looked up from germline, CDR1 is SGHTA and CDR2 is FQGTGA. CDR3 sequence: CASSPEKGNYGYTF. As DNA, the CDR3 is TGTGCCAGCAGCCCGGAAAAGGGAAACTATGGCTACACCTTC.